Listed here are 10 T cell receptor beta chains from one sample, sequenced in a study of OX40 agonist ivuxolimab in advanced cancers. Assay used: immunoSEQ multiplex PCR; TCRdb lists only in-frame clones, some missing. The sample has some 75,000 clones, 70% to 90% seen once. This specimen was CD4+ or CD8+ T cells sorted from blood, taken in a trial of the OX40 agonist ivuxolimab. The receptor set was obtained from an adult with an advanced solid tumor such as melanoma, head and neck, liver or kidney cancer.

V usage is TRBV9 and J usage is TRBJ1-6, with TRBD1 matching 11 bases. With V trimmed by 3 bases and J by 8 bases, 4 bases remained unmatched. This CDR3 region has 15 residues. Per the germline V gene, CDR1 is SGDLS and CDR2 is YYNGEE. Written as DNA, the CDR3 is TGTGCCAGCAGCGAGGACAGGGGGCTGGATTCACCCCTCCACTTT. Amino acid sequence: CASSEDRGLDSPLHF.

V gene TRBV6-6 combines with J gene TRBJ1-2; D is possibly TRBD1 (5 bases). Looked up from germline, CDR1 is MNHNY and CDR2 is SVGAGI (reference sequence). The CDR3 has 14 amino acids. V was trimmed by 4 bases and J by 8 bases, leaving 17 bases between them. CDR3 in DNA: TGTGCCAGCAGTTTCGCCCAGGGAGGAAGGGGCTACACCTTC. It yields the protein CASSFAQGGRGYTF.

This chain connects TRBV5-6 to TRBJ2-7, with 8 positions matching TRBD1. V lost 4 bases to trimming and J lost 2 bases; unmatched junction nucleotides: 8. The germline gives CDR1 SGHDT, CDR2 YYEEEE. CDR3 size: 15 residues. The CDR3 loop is CASSPGTGVTYEQYF. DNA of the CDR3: TGTGCCAGCAGCCCGGGGACAGGAGTAACCTACGAGCAGTACTTC.

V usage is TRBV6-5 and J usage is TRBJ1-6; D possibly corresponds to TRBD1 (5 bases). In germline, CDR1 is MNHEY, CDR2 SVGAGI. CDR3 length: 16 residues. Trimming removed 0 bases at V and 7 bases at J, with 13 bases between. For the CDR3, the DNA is TGTGCCAGCAGTTACTCGAGGGGAATGGGGAATTCACCCCTCCACTTT. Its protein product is CASSYSRGMGNSPLHF.

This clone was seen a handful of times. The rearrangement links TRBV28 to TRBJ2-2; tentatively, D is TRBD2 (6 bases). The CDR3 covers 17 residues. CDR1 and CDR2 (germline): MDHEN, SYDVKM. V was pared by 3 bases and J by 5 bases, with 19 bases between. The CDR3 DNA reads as TGTGCCAGCAGTTTTTTCTCACGGAGGGAACAGACCGGGGAGCTGTTTTTT. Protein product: CASSFFSRREQTGELFF.

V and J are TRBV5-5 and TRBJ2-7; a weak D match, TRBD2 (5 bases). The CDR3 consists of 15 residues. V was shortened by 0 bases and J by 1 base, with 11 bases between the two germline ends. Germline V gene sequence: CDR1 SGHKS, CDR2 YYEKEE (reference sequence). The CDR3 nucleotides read TGTGCCAGCAGCTTGGGGGGAGAGGGATCCTACGAGCAGTACTTC. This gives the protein CASSLGGEGSYEQYF.

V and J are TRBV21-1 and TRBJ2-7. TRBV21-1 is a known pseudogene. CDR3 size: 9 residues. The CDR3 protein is CASSKLKYF. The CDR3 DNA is TGTGCCAGCAGCAAACTCAAGTACTTC.

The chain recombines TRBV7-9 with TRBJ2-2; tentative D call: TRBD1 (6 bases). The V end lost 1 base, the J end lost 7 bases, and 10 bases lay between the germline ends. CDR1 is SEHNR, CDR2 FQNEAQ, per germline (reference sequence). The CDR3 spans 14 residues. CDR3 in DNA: TGTGCCAGCAGCTTAGACAGGGTGGTCGGGGAGCTGTTTTTT. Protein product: CASSLDRVVGELFF.

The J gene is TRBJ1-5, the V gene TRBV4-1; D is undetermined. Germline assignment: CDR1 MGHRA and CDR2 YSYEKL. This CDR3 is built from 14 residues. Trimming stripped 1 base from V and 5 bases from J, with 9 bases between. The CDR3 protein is CASSQVGLYQPQHF. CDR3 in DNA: TGCGCCAGCAGCCAAGTCGGTCTTTATCAGCCCCAGCATTTT.

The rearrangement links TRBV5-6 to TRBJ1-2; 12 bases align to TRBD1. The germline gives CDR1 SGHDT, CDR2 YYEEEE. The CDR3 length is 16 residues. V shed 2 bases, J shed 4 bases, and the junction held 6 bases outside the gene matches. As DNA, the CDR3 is TGTGCCAGCAGCTTAGGGACAGGGGGCGTAATCTATGGCTACACCTTC. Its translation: CASSLGTGGVIYGYTF.